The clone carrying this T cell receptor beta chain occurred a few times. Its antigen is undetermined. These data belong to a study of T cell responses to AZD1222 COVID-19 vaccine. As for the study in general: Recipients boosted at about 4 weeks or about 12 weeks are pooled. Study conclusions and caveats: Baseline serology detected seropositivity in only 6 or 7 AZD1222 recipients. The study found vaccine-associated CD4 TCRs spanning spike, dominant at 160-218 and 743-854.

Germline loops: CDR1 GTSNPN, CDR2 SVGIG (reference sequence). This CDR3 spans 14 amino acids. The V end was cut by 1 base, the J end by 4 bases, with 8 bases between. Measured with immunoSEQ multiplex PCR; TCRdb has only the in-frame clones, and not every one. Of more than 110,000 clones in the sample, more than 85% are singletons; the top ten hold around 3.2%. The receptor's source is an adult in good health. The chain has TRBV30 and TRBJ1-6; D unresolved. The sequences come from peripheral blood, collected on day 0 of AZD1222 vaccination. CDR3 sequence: CAWSGGEYNSPLHF. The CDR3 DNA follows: TGTGCCTGGAGTGGGGGAGAGTATAATTCACCCCTCCACTTT.